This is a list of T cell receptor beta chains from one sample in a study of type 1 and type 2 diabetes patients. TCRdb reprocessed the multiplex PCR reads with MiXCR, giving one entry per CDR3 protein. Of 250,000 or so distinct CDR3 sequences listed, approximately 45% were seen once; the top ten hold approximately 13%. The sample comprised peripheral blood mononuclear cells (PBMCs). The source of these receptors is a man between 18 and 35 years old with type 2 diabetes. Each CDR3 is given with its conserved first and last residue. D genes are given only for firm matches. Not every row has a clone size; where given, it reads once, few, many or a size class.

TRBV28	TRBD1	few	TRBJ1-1	TGTGCCAGCAGCTCCACCCGACAGGGGAAGGCTGAAGCTTTCTTT	CASSSTRQGKAEAFF
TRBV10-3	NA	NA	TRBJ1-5	TGTGCCATCAGCCGAGGGGGGACGTACAATCAGCCCCAGCATTTT	CAISRGGTYNQPQHF
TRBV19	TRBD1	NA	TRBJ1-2	TGTGCCAGTATACAGGGGGCGCGGTACGGCTACACCTTC	CASIQGARYGYTF
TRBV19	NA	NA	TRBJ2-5	TGTGCCAGTAGTATCCTGCCGGCCCCCGGGTCGACCCAGTACTTC	CASSILPAPGSTQYF
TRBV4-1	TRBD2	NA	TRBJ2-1	TGCGCCAGCAGCCAACTGGTACTAGCGGACAATGAGCAGTTCTTC	CASSQLVLADNEQFF
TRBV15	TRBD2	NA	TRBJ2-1	TGTGCCACTTCTCCATCCCTAGCGGGAGAGGGTGAGCAGTTCTTC	CATSPSLAGEGEQFF
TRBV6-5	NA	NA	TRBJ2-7	TGTGCCAGCATGCAGGGAGACTACGAGCAGTACTTC	CASMQGDYEQYF
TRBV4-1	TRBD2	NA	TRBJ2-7	TGCGCCAGCAGCCACCCGACTGGCAGGGAGGGTGACGAGCAGTACTTC	CASSHPTGREGDEQYF
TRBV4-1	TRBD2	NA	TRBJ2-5	TGCGCCAGCAGCCACCGCCCAACTCGGAGGGGCAGGGAGGGAGAGACCCAGTACTTC	CASSHRPTRRGREGETQYF
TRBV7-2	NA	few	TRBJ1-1	TGTGCCAGCAGAGCAACAGGGCTGAACACTGAAGCTTTCTTT	CASRATGLNTEAFF
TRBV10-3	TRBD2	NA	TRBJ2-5	TGTGCCAGCAGCGCATCTAGCGGTCAAGAGACCCAGTACTTC	CASSASSGQETQYF
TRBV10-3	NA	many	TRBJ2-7	TGTGCCATCAAGGCGGTTGGGGGGTCCTACGAGCAGTACTTC	CAIKAVGGSYEQYF